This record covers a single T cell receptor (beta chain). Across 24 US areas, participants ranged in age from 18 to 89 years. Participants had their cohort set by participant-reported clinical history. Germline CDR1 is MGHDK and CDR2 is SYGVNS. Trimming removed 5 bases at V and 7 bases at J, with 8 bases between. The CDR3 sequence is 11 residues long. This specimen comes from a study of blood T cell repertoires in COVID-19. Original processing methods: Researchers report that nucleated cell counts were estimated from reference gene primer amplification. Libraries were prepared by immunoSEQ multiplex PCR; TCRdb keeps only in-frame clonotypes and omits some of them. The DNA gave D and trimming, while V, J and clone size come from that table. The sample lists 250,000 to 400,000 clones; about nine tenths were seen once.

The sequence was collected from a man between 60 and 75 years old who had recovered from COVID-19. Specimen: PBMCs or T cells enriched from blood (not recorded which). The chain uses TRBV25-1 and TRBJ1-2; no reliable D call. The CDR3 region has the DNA TGTGCCAGCAGTATGAGTTTTGGCTACACCTTC. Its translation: CASSMSFGYTF.